One sample yielded the 32 T cell receptor beta chains listed below, sequenced in a study of radiation and T cells in renal cell carcinoma. Stated time point: baseline pretreatment blood. Sample treatment: 15 Gy SBRT to primary tumor, nephrectomy 4 weeks later. The method was immunoSEQ multiplex PCR; TCRdb's version includes in-frame clones alone and lacks a portion of them. Here the sample spans 45,000 to 65,000 clones, over 70% being singletons. This specimen was blood, taken from a patient whose treatment included radiotherapy and nephrectomy. All receptors derive from a man between 60 and 75 years old with renal cell carcinoma.

The chain uses TRBV29-1 and TRBJ2-3, with a tentative D call TRBD1 (6 bases). Germline-derived CDR1 and CDR2 are SQVTM and ANQGSEA. The CDR3 consists of 15 residues. V lost 4 bases to trimming and J lost 2 bases, with 16 bases between them. For the CDR3, the DNA is TGCAGCGTTGGGGGGCTAGGGATGCACACAGATACGCAGTATTTT. Protein product: CSVGGLGMHTDTQYF.

The chain is built from TRBV6-5 and TRBJ2-7; 8 bases fit TRBD1. Germline loops: CDR1 MNHEY, CDR2 SVGAGI. The CDR3 extends over 15 amino acids. After removal of 0 bases from V and 0 bases from J, the junction contained 1 base not matched to a gene. The CDR3 region is CASSYSTGVSYEQYF. Written as DNA, the CDR3 is TGTGCCAGCAGTTACTCGACAGGGGTCTCCTACGAGCAGTACTTC.

This chain connects TRBV6-6 to TRBJ2-7, with D perhaps matching TRBD1 or TRBD2 (5 bases each). CDR1 MNHNY and CDR2 SVGAGI come from the germline V gene (reference sequence). Trimming shortened V by 5 bases and J by 6 bases, and 14 bases separated the two germline ends. CDR3 size: 13 residues. The CDR3 region is CASSPGPGSEQYV. The DNA of the CDR3 is TGTGCCAGCAGTCCGGGACCGGGGAGCGAGCAGTACGTC.

The chain has TRBV5-7 and TRBJ2-6; no clear D gene. TRBV5-7 is recorded as an ORF, its role being uncertain. The CDR3 totals 16 residues. V lost 6 bases and J 5 bases, leaving 18 bases between the germline ends. The chain's CDR3 is CASIPFVQSRANVLTF. CDR3 DNA: TGTGCCAGCATTCCATTCGTACAAAGTCGGGCCAACGTCCTGACTTTC.

V gene TRBV7-2 combines with J gene TRBJ1-2; perhaps TRBD1 as D (6 bases). In germline, CDR1 is SGHTA, CDR2 FQGNSA. The germline V and J ends were trimmed by 5 bases and 7 bases, with 14 bases remaining between them. This CDR3 contains 13 residues. The CDR3 protein is CASSVQGLSGYTF. CDR3 DNA: TGTGCCAGCAGCGTCCAGGGGCTCTCTGGCTACACCTTC.

This rearrangement joins TRBV15 to TRBJ2-1, with D possibly TRBD2 on 5 matching bases. The CDR3 is made up of 14 amino acids. Looked up from germline, CDR1 is LNHNV and CDR2 is YYDKDF (reference sequence). The V end lost 0 bases, the J end lost 10 bases, and 13 bases lay between the germline ends. CDR3 nucleotides: TGTGCCACCAGCAGAGATTCGAGCGGATCGGAGCAGTTCTTC. It specifies CATSRDSSGSEQFF.

The chain recombines TRBV7-9 with TRBJ2-1; TRBD2 matches at 11 bases. From germline, CDR1 is SEHNR and CDR2 FQNEAQ (reference sequence). V lost 2 bases and J lost 4; bases outside the gene matches: 4. The CDR3 is 16 amino acids. The CDR3, as DNA: TGTGCCAGCAGCTTATTAGCGGGGGGGCTATACAATGAGCAGTTCTTC. Protein product: CASSLLAGGLYNEQFF.

This chain connects TRBV12-5 to TRBJ1-5; perhaps TRBD1 as D (5 bases). Germline-derived CDR1 and CDR2 are LGHNT and FRNRAP. V dropped 3 bases and J dropped 2 bases, with 8 bases sitting between them. The CDR3 totals 14 residues. The CDR3 spells CASGLGVGNQPQHF. The CDR3 region has the DNA TGTGCTAGTGGTTTAGGGGTCGGCAATCAGCCCCAGCATTTT.

The V gene is TRBV4-3, the J gene TRBJ2-3; 9 bases agree with TRBD1. Germline loops: CDR1 LGHNA, CDR2 YSLEER. The CDR3 consists of 17 residues. J was trimmed by 3 bases and V by 2 bases; bases with no gene match: 9. The CDR3 here is CASSQTPGQGLTDTQYF. CDR3 bases: TGCGCCAGCAGCCAAACCCCGGGACAGGGATTGACAGATACGCAGTATTTT.

In this sample, this clone turned up once. The rearrangement joins TRBV19 to TRBJ2-1; tentatively, D is TRBD1 (6 bases). V lost 5 bases and J 13 bases, leaving 18 bases between the germline ends. Germline CDR1 reads LNHDA; CDR2 reads SQIVND (reference sequence). The CDR3 loop spans 13 amino acids. CDR3 in amino acids: CASSGTFTGIQFF. CDR3 DNA sequence: TGTGCCAGTAGTGGAACATTCACAGGGATCCAGTTCTTC.

This chain uses TRBV2 with TRBJ1-2; TRBD1 matches at 8 bases. Losses at the gene ends were 6 bases for V and 4 bases for J; bases not matched to a gene: 4. CDR3 length: 13 residues. The germline V gene has CDR1 SNHLY and CDR2 FYNNEI. In nucleotides, the CDR3 is TGTGCCAGCAGAACAGGACAGGGCTATGGCTACACCTTC. It codes for CASRTGQGYGYTF.

The rearrangement uses TRBV19 and TRBJ1-4; a possible D gene is TRBD1 (5 bases). Germline CDR1 is LNHDA and CDR2 is SQIVND (reference sequence). The V gene lost 5 bases and the J gene lost 3 bases, with 13 bases spanning the gap. CDR3 length: 15 residues. The CDR3 nucleotides read TGTGCCAGTAGTGACCAGGGTCCACCTAATGAAAAACTGTTTTTT. It encodes CASSDQGPPNEKLFF.

This chain joins TRBV6-1 and TRBJ2-3, with TRBD2 matching 11 bases. Germline V gives CDR1 MNHNS, CDR2 SASEGT. Germline trimming cut 8 bases from V and 2 bases from J; bases unmatched to any gene: 9. CDR3 size: 16 residues. CDR3 DNA: TGTGCCAGCGGTGTTAGCGGGAGGGCCGTCACAGATACGCAGTATTTT. Translated: CASGVSGRAVTDTQYF.

This chain connects TRBV11-2 to TRBJ2-2; TRBD1 matches at 8 bases. Per germline, CDR1 SGHAT and CDR2 FQNNGV. CDR3 size: 15 residues. Losses at the gene ends were 3 bases for V and 6 bases for J; bases not matched to a gene: 6. The CDR3, as DNA: TGTGCCAGCAGCTTCAACGCAGGGGGCTCCGGGGAGCTGTTTTTT. Its translation: CASSFNAGGSGELFF.

The chain carries TRBV18 and TRBJ1-2; weak D call: TRBD1 (5 bases). Trimming removed 0 bases from V and 0 bases from J, with 11 bases in between. This CDR3 region has 16 residues. The V gene's germline CDR1 is KGHSH and CDR2 LQKENI. CDR3 protein: CASSPPTATPNYGYTF. CDR3 DNA: TGTGCCAGCTCACCACCGACAGCGACCCCTAACTATGGCTACACCTTC.

This chain uses TRBV5-1 with TRBJ2-1, with 10 nucleotides matching TRBD2. The V gene end was trimmed by 4 bases and the J gene end by 3 bases; junction bases not matched to a gene: 4. The CDR3 is 15 residues long. Germline assignment: CDR1 SGHRS and CDR2 YFSETQ. As DNA, the CDR3 is TGCGCCAGCAGCCTCAGGACTAGCGGCTACAATGAGCAGTTCTTC. Amino acid sequence: CASSLRTSGYNEQFF.

The chain combines TRBV7-2 with TRBJ2-1; 8 bases are a match to TRBD1. V was pared by 2 bases and J by 6 bases, with 0 bases of the junction left unmatched. The CDR3 has 13 amino acids. Germline loops: CDR1 SGHTA, CDR2 FQGNSA. CDR3 loop: CASSLTGGNEQFF. The CDR3 nucleotides are TGTGCCAGCAGCTTAACAGGGGGCAATGAGCAGTTCTTC.

The chain combines TRBV19 with TRBJ1-1, with D unclear. The V gene's germline CDR1 is LNHDA and CDR2 SQIVND (reference sequence). The CDR3 spans 13 residues. Trimming removed 10 bases from V and 1 base from J, with 13 bases in between. As DNA, the CDR3 is TGTGCCACTTCGCAGACTGCGAACACTGAAGCTTTCTTT. Residues: CATSQTANTEAFF.

J is TRBJ1-6 and V is TRBV6-6; 9 positions match TRBD1. The CDR3 runs 15 residues. With 6 bases clipped from V and 6 bases from J, the junction kept 6 bases outside the gene matches. From germline, CDR1 is MNHNY and CDR2 SVGAGI (reference sequence). The CDR3 DNA sequence: TGTGCCAGCAGCCTAGGACAGGGGCCTAATTCACCCCTCCACTTT. Its translation is CASSLGQGPNSPLHF.

The chain combines TRBV7-2 with TRBJ1-4; D gene uncertain. V was pared by 4 bases and J by 8 bases, with 11 bases between. The CDR3 extends over 13 amino acids. CDR1 and CDR2 (germline): SGHTA, FQGNSA. As DNA, the CDR3 is TGTGCCAGCAGCTCATTCCTCCAGGAAAAACTGTTTTTT. Amino acids: CASSSFLQEKLFF.

The chain uses TRBV19 and TRBJ2-5; 7 bases are a match to TRBD1. The CDR3 has 14 amino acids. CDR1 and CDR2 (germline): LNHDA, SQIVND (reference sequence). V was pared by 5 bases and J by 7 bases, with 10 bases of the junction left unmatched. CDR3 nucleotide sequence: TGTGCCAGTAGTTCCTCGGGAAGGACAGGGACCCAGTACTTC. Protein sequence: CASSSSGRTGTQYF. Full variable domain (rest looked up from reference TRBV19 and TRBJ2-5): DGGITQSPKYLFRKEGQNVTLSCEQNLNHDAMYWYRQDPGQGLRLIYYSQIVNDFQKGDIAEGYSVSREKKESFPLTVTSAQKNPTAFYLCASSSSGRTGTQYFGPGTRLLVL.

This chain links TRBV10-3 with TRBJ2-5; tentative D call: TRBD2 (6 bases). The CDR3 sequence is 14 residues long. Between the trimmed V and J ends, which lost 6 bases and 2 bases, there was a span of 13 bases. The germline gives CDR1 ENHRY, CDR2 SYGVKD. The chain's CDR3 is CAIRASGLQETQYF. The CDR3 region has the DNA TGTGCCATCAGGGCCTCGGGACTGCAAGAGACCCAGTACTTC.

The chain employs TRBV29-1 and TRBJ2-3; 13 bases align to TRBD2. The CDR3 spans 15 residues. V was clipped by 7 bases and J by 2 bases; unmatched bases: 6. Germline V gene lookup returns CDR1 SQVTM and CDR2 ANQGSEA. CDR3 DNA: TGCAGCGGGAAACTAGCGGGGGGGGACACAGATACGCAGTATTTT. Its translation is CSGKLAGGDTDTQYF.

The CDR3 loop is CASNEGPSYNEQFF. The CDR3 coding sequence is TGTGCCAGCAACGAGGGCCCCTCCTACAATGAGCAGTTCTTC. The gene calls are TRBV7-8 and TRBJ2-1, with D maybe TRBD2 (5 bases). The CDR3 is 14 residues long. Per germline, CDR1 SGHVS and CDR2 FQNEAQ. The V end lost 7 bases, the J end lost 0 bases, and 10 bases lay between the germline ends. The full variable domain, completed using reference TRBV7-8 and TRBJ2-1, is GAGVSQSPRYKVAKRGQDVALRCDPISGHVSLFWYQQALGQGPEFLTYFQNEAQLDKSGLPSDRFFAERPEGSVSTLKIQRTQQEDSAVYLCASNEGPSYNEQFFGPGTRLTVL.

V usage is TRBV7-9 and J usage is TRBJ1-1, with TRBD1 matching over 7 bases. Trimming took 6 bases from V and 1 from J; bases not matched to a gene: 8. Looked up from germline, CDR1 is SEHNR and CDR2 is FQNEAQ (reference sequence). There are 15 residues in the CDR3. The CDR3 bases are TGTGCCAGCAGTCAGAGACAGGGACCGAACACTGAAGCTTTCTTT. It is translated as CASSQRQGPNTEAFF.

The rearrangement uses TRBV5-1 and TRBJ2-2; D is perhaps TRBD1 (5 bases). Trimming removed 0 bases at V and 6 bases at J, with 9 bases between. The CDR3 has 14 amino acids. Germline values: CDR1 SGHRS, CDR2 YFSETQ. CDR3: CASSLAQGAGELFF. CDR3 nucleotides: TGCGCCAGCAGCTTGGCCCAGGGCGCCGGGGAGCTGTTTTTT.

The V call is TRBV5-6, the J call TRBJ2-5; 9 bases map to TRBD1. In germline, CDR1 is SGHDT, CDR2 YYEEEE. Trimming cost V 4 bases and J 4 bases; bases outside gene matches: 11. This CDR3 is built from 16 residues. The CDR3 reads CASSLDRGRFLETQYF. The CDR3 DNA follows: TGTGCCAGCAGCCTCGACAGGGGGAGGTTTTTAGAGACCCAGTACTTC.

The chain is built from TRBV19 and TRBJ2-7; TRBD1 is a possible D gene (5 bases). This CDR3 contains 16 residues. The germline V gene encodes CDR1 LNHDA and CDR2 SQIVND (reference sequence). Trimming cost V 1 base and J 1 base, with 14 bases left between them. In DNA, the CDR3 is TGTGCCAGTAGTATAGGGGCCGGGCCAGGGTCCTACGAGCAGTACTTC. Protein sequence: CASSIGAGPGSYEQYF.

The chain has TRBV12-5 and TRBJ1-1, with D maybe TRBD1 (6 bases). Trimming pared 7 bases from V and 1 base from J, leaving 22 bases between. The CDR3 is 17 amino acids. The germline gives CDR1 LGHNT, CDR2 FRNRAP. The CDR3 sequence: CASANFGDTGTNTEAFF. The DNA of the CDR3 is TGTGCTAGTGCCAACTTTGGGGATACAGGGACGAACACTGAAGCTTTCTTT.

The chain recombines TRBV5-1 with TRBJ2-1, with 7 nucleotides matching TRBD2. This CDR3 region has 14 residues. With V trimmed by 0 bases and J by 7 bases, 4 bases remained unmatched. Per the germline V gene, CDR1 is SGHRS and CDR2 is YFSETQ. The chain's CDR3 is CASSLVLAGNEQFF. CDR3 in DNA: TGCGCCAGCAGCTTGGTTTTAGCGGGTAATGAGCAGTTCTTC.

This chain uses TRBV9 with TRBJ2-1; a possible D gene is TRBD1 (7 bases). The CDR3 sequence is 17 residues long. Germline CDR1 SGDLS, CDR2 YYNGEE. Trimming left V 2 bases short and J 9 bases short, with 24 bases between. The CDR3 region is CASSVGEGRGNRGEQFF. The CDR3 region has the DNA TGTGCCAGCAGCGTTGGCGAGGGTCGGGGGAACAGGGGTGAGCAGTTCTTC. Drawing the rest from reference TRBV9 and TRBJ2-1, the complete variable domain is DSGVTQTPKHLITATGQRVTLRCSPRSGDLSVYWYQQSLDQGLQFLIQYYNGEERAKGNILERFSAQQFPDLHSELNLSSLELGDSALYFCASSVGEGRGNRGEQFFGPGTRLTVL.

The J gene is TRBJ2-1, the V gene TRBV7-8; D not certain. There are 15 residues in the CDR3. The germline V gene has CDR1 SGHVS and CDR2 FQNEAQ. V lost 2 bases and J 6 bases, leaving 14 bases between the germline ends. The CDR3 loop reads CASSLYDPPPNEQFF. CDR3 nucleotides: TGTGCCAGCAGCTTATATGATCCCCCCCCCAATGAGCAGTTCTTC.